This paragraph reports one T cell receptor (beta chain). The data stem from a study of technical replicates of blood from several donors. Profiling relied on immunoSEQ multiplex PCR, and the TCRdb table lists in-frame clones only, not all of them. Among 77,000 or so clones listed, roughly 92% were seen once. The CDR3 sequence is 15 residues long. V lost 0 bases to trimming and J lost 6 bases, with 14 bases between them. CDR1 and CDR2 from the germline V gene are LNHNV and YYDKDF (reference sequence). The J gene is TRBJ1-2, the V gene TRBV15; D ambiguous. Specimen: T cells isolated from PBMCs. The receptor was isolated from a human donor in good health. CDR3 in amino acids: CATSRDEGRTDGYTF. In DNA, the CDR3 is TGTGCCACCAGCAGAGATGAGGGTAGAACGGATGGCTACACCTTC.